This T cell receptor beta chain was profiled in a study of blood T cell repertoires in COVID-19. Study-wide context: Researchers got acute and convalescent COVID-19 samples from the United States, Italy and Spain. T cells, B-cell-depleted T cells, or PBMCs supplied cDNA or gDNA.

Source study methods: Reference gene primer amplification gave nucleated cell count estimates. Using immunoSEQ multiplex PCR, the repertoire was profiled, and TCRdb retains in-frame clones only, with some absent. V and J calls and clone size are as listed in that table; D and trimming were resolved from the DNA. The top ten hold under 4% of the sample, which has 470,000 or so clones, 80% to 90% seen once. Trimming stripped 7 bases from V and 1 base from J, with 16 bases between. This CDR3 contains 15 residues. From germline, CDR1 is MNHNY and CDR2 SVGAGI (reference sequence). The chain combines TRBV6-6 with TRBJ1-1; the D is unclear. The receptor was isolated from a human donor in a cohort sampled during active COVID-19. Source material: peripheral blood. CDR3 nucleotides: TGTGCCAGCACCGAATTTCCCGGTCAGAACACTGAAGCTTTCTTT. Protein product: CASTEFPGQNTEAFF.